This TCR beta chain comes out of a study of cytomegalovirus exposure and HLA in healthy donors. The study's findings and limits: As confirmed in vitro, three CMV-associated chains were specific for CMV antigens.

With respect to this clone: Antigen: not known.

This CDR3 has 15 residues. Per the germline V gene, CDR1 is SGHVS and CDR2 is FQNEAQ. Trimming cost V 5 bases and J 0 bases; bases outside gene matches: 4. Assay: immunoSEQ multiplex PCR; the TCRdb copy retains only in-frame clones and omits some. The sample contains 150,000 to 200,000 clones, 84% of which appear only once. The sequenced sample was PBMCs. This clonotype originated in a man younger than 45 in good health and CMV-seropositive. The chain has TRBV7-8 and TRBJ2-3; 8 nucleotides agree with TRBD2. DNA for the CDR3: TGTGCCAGCAGCCCGAAGCGGGGGAGCACAGATACGCAGTATTTT. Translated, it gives CASSPKRGSTDTQYF. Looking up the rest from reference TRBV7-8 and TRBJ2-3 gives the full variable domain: GAGVSQSPRYKVAKRGQDVALRCDPISGHVSLFWYQQALGQGPEFLTYFQNEAQLDKSGLPSDRFFAERPEGSVSTLKIQRTQQEDSAVYLCASSPKRGSTDTQYFGPGTRLTVL.